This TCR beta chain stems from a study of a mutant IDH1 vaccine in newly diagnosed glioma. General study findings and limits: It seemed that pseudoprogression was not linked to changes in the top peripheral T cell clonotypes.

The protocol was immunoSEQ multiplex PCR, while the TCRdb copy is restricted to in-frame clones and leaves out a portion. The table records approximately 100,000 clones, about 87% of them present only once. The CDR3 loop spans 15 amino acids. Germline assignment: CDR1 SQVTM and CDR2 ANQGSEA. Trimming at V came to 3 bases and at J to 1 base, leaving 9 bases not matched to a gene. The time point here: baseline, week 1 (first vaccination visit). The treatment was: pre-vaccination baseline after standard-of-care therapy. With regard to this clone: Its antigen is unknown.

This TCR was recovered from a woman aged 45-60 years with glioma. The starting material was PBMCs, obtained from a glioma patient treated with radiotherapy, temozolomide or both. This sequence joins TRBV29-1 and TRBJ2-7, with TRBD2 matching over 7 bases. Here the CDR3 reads CSVDGGRGVSYEQYF. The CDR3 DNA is TGCAGCGTTGATGGCGGGAGAGGTGTGTCCTACGAGCAGTACTTC.